These 11 T cell receptor beta chains share one sample of origin, sequenced in a study of blood T cells in healthy people across ages. Next came a second PCR, run for about 7 to 12 cycles, which used a sample-barcoded 5' primer along with a J-beta primer mix. TCRdb ran MiXCR on the 5' RACE reads and lists one entry per CDR3 protein. The sample contains about 780,000 distinct CDR3 sequences, roughly 46% of which appear only once. The specimen sequenced was blood. These receptors all come from a man aged 80 or over in good health.

This chain connects TRBV27 to TRBJ2-1, with D perhaps TRBD1 or TRBD2 (5 bases each). V gave up 8 bases and J gave up 12 bases, with 26 bases separating them. CDR3 length: 15 residues. Germline V gene lookup returns CDR1 MNHEY and CDR2 SMNVEV (reference sequence). The CDR3 bases are TGTGCCAGCGCCAAACCCGGGACCCTAGCAAAAGGGCAGTTCTTC. Translation gives CASAKPGTLAKGQFF.

This chain links TRBV29-1 with TRBJ2-7, with 7 nucleotides matching TRBD1. V was pared by 4 bases and J by 2 bases, with 11 bases of the junction left unmatched. The CDR3 length is 15 residues. Per the germline V gene, CDR1 is SQVTM and CDR2 is ANQGSEA. The CDR3 region is CSVGPGQYETYEQYF. For the CDR3, the DNA is TGCAGCGTTGGACCGGGACAGTACGAAACCTACGAGCAGTACTTC.

This chain joins TRBV20-1 and TRBJ2-7; weak D call: TRBD1 (7 bases). The germline V gene encodes CDR1 DFQATT and CDR2 SNEGSKA (reference sequence). CDR3 length equals 16 residues. The V end was cut by 2 bases, the J end by 0 bases, with 17 bases between. CDR3 region: CSARSGGDSLSYEQYF. The DNA of the CDR3 is TGCAGTGCTAGATCCGGCGGGGACAGCCTCTCCTACGAGCAGTACTTC.

CDR3 in DNA: TGTGCCAGCAGCCATAGCGGGAAGGGTGAGCAGTTCTTC. Protein: CASSHSGKGEQFF. The genes are TRBV25-1 and TRBJ2-1; 8 positions match TRBD2. CDR3 size: 13 residues. The J segment lost 9 bases and the V segment lost 6 bases, leaving 7 bases of the junction unmatched. CDR1 MGHDK and CDR2 SYGVNS come from the germline V gene. Filled out from reference TRBV25-1 and TRBJ2-1, the complete variable domain reads EADIYQTPRYLVIGTGKKITLECSQTMGHDKMYWYQQDPGMELHLIHYSYGVNSTEKGDLSSESTVSRIRTEHFPLTLESARPSHTSQYLCASSHSGKGEQFFGPGTRLTVL.

As to this clonotype: One end of the junction varies from germline; a read error may be responsible. The genes are TRBV12-3 or TRBV12-4 and TRBJ1-1, with D unresolved. This CDR3 has 14 amino acids. CDR3 DNA: TGTGCCAGCAGGTTAGTCCTGGGCGGCACTGAAGCTTTCTTT. This encodes CASRLVLGGTEAFF.

This clonotype was detected only a few times. The V call is TRBV2, the J call TRBJ2-1; the match to TRBD2 covers 12 bases. Germline V CDR1 and CDR2: SNHLY, FYNNEI. The trim removed 3 bases at V and 12 bases at J, leaving 9 bases unmatched. The CDR3 covers 15 residues. The CDR3 bases are TGTGCCAGCAGTGATTCTAGCGGGAGGGCCACGGGGCAGTTCTTC. Encoded protein: CASSDSSGRATGQFF.

J is TRBJ2-1 and V is TRBV30; 11 positions match TRBD2. The CDR3 loop spans 19 amino acids. V gave up 3 bases and J gave up 0 bases; unmatched junction bases: 13. Germline lookup yields CDR1 GTSNPN and CDR2 SVGIG (reference sequence). The CDR3 reads CAWRAQGLAGPSSYNEQFF. The CDR3 coding sequence is TGTGCCTGGAGGGCTCAAGGACTAGCGGGCCCCAGCTCCTACAATGAGCAGTTCTTC. Full variable domain (missing parts from reference TRBV30 and TRBJ2-1): SQTIHQWPATLVQPVGSPLSLECTVEGTSNPNLYWYRQAAGRGLQLLFYSVGIGQISSEVPQNLSASRPQDRQFILSSKKLLLSDSGFYLCAWRAQGLAGPSSYNEQFFGPGTRLTVL.

Note on this clonotype: This may be a read error: a much more frequent sequence differs by one nucleotide. The chain couples TRBV5-1 to TRBJ2-1; D is uncertain. V gave up 1 base and J gave up 9 bases, with 17 bases separating them. CDR3 length: 15 residues. Germline loops: CDR1 SGHRS, CDR2 YFSETQ. The CDR3 region is CASSLSHVTRLEQFF. The CDR3 coding sequence is TGCGCCAGCAGCTTGTCGCATGTTACGCGCCTTGAGCAGTTCTTC.

This sequence joins TRBV10-3 and TRBJ2-5; D uncertain. Germline CDR1 reads ENHRY; CDR2 reads SYGVKD. The germline V and J ends were trimmed by 5 bases and 11 bases, with 15 bases remaining between them. The CDR3 runs 12 residues. The CDR3, as DNA: TGTGCCATCAGTTGGGGTGGGGATGAGCAGTACTTC. As protein: CAISWGGDEQYF.

This rearrangement joins TRBV10-3 to TRBJ2-1; TRBD2 is a possible D gene (6 bases). The germline V and J ends were trimmed by 5 bases and 3 bases, with 11 bases remaining between them. CDR1 is ENHRY and CDR2 is SYGVKD in the germline V gene. This CDR3 has 14 amino acids. DNA for the CDR3: TGTGCCATCAGTCCTAGCGAATTCTACAATGAGCAGTTCTTC. Protein product: CAISPSEFYNEQFF.

This clonotype was detected only a few times. The genes are TRBV27 and TRBJ2-4; D gene unclear. The DNA matches TRBJ2-7 better at its end, which makes the J call doubtful. Germline CDR1 and CDR2: MNHEY and SMNVEV (reference sequence). The CDR3 is 16 residues long. CDR3 in DNA: TGTGCCAGCAGTCCATCCTTATCCCAACCCATCTACGAGCAGTACTTC. The encoded protein is CASSPSLSQPIYEQYF.